The source of this TCR beta chain is a study of blood T cells in healthy people across ages. This clonotype was observed a few times. Antigen unknown. Whole-study findings and limits: Underestimates were what the diversity estimates from one million T cells were considered to be.

Together with a sample-barcoded 5' primer, a J-beta primer mix was included in a second PCR lasting roughly 6 to 12 cycles. Template switching added a 12-random-nucleotide identifier to every cDNA molecule. TCRdb analysed the 5' RACE reads with MiXCR anew, one entry per CDR3 protein. The table records 650,000 to 800,000 distinct CDR3 sequences, over 40% of them present only once. The source of this sequence is a woman of 80 years or more in good health. The sample comprised blood.

The CDR3 DNA reads as TGTGCCAGCAGTGCAAATTACAATGAGCAGTTCTTC. Residues: CASSANYNEQFF. This chain joins TRBV28 and TRBJ2-1; D call uncertain. V was trimmed by 5 bases and J by 4 bases, leaving 6 bases between them. Germline V gene sequence: CDR1 MDHEN, CDR2 SYDVKM. The length of the CDR3 is 12 residues.